This T cell receptor (beta chain) derives from a study of T cells expressing NK-cell markers. Study-wide background: Eight donors were sequenced, seven testing HCMV-seropositive and one testing seronegative. General observations from the study: No clear determination of HCMV specificity was made for expanded NKG2C+ T cell clones.

Germline values: CDR1 SGHTA, CDR2 FQGNSA. The CDR3 has 15 residues. With the 5' RACE reads reprocessed, TCRdb shows one record per CDR3 protein and no DNA. The listing records 500,000 to 700,000 distinct CDR3 sequences. Note on this clonotype: Its antigen is still unknown.

The chain links TRBV7-2 to TRBJ2-2; no DNA is available, so the TRBD2 call from TCRdb remains unchecked. This sequence was found in a man younger than 30 in good health. Material for sequencing was blood T cells: a sorted CD56 or NKG2C T cell subset, CD4+ or CD8+ T cells, or bulk PBMC T cells (not recorded which). The CDR3: CASSVGQLVTGELFF. Full variable domain (rest looked up from reference TRBV7-2 and TRBJ2-2): GAGVSQSPSNKVTEKGKDVELRCDPISGHTALYWYRQSLGQGLEFLIYFQGNSAPDKSGLPSDRFSAERTGGSVSTLTIQRTQQEDSAVYLCASSVGQLVTGELFFGEGSRLTVL.